This TCR beta chain is from a study of CD8+CD57+ T cells in acquired aplastic anemia. This clonotype was seen a handful of times. Patients sequenced had flow cytometry evidence of CD8+CD57+ cell expansion. Blood sampling was performed on the patients, and none of them had received therapy by then. V lost 3 bases and J 3 bases, leaving 11 bases between the germline ends. The CDR3 covers 13 residues. Per germline, CDR1 DFQATT and CDR2 SNEGSKA (reference sequence). Both TCR beta VDJ combination and CDR3 sequence profiling were carried out. Genomic DNA was the template for this profiling. TCRdb independently ran MiXCR on the reads; one entry per CDR3 protein. The profile shows 80,000 or so distinct CDR3 sequences, 55% to 75% of them singletons.

The rearrangement joins TRBV20-1 to TRBJ1-1, with D tentatively TRBD1 (6 bases). Sequences were obtained from sorted CD4+, CD8+, or CD8+CD57+ T cells (not recorded which) from PBMCs. The TCR was taken from a human donor with aplastic anemia. For the CDR3, the DNA is TGCAGTGCTAGTGGAGGGGGAGACACTGAAGCTTTCTTT. Amino acid sequence: CSASGGGDTEAFF.